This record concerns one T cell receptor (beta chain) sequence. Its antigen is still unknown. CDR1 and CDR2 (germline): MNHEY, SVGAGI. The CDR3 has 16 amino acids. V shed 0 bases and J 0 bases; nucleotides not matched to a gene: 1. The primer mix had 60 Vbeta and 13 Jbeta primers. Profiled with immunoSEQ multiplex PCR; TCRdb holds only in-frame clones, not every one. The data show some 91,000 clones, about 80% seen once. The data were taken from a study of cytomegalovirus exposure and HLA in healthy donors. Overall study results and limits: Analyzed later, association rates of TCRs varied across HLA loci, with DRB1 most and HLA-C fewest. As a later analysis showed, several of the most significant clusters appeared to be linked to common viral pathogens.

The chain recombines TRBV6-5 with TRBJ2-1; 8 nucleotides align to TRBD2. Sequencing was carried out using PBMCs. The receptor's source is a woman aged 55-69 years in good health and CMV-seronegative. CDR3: CASSYSAGGSYNEQFF. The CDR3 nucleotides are TGTGCCAGCAGTTACTCGGCGGGGGGCTCCTACAATGAGCAGTTCTTC.